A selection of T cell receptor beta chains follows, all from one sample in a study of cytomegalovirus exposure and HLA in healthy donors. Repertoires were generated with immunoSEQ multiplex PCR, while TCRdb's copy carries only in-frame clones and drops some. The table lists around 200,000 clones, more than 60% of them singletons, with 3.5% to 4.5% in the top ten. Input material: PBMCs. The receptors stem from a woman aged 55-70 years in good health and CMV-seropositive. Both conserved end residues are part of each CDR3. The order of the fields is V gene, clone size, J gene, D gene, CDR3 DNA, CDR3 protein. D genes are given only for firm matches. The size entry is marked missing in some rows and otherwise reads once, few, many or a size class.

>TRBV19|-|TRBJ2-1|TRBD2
TGTGCCAGTAGTATTCTTAGCGGGAGGGCCGGGGATGAGCAGTTCTTC
CASSILSGRAGDEQFF
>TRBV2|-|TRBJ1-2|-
TGTGCCAGCAGTGAATCGTGGAGGGTTTATGGCTACACCTTC
CASSESWRVYGYTF
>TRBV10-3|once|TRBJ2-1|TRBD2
TGTGCCATCAGCCACCCGGAGCAACGGGAGGTTATCCACAATGAGCAGTTCTTC
CAISHPEQREVIHNEQFF
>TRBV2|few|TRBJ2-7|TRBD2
TGTGCCAGCAAACTAGGGACTAGCGGGAGGGCCATTGGGTACGAGCAGTACTTC
CASKLGTSGRAIGYEQYF
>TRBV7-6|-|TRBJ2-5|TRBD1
TGTGCCAGCAGCTTCTCCCGGGACAGGGGACAAGAGACCCAGTACTTC
CASSFSRDRGQETQYF
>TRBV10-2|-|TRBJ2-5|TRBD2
TGCGCCAGCAGACAAATGACTAGCGGGGTTCAAGAGACCCAGTACTTC
CASRQMTSGVQETQYF
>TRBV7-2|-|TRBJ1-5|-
TGTGCCAGCAGCTTGAGGGGGAATCAGCCCCAGCATTTT
CASSLRGNQPQHF
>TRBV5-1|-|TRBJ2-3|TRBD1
TGCGCCAGCAGCACTCCGGGACAGGGGGCACCTAGCGGGAGTTCAGATACGCAGTATTTT
CASSTPGQGAPSGSSDTQYF
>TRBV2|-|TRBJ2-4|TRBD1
TGTGCCAGCAGTGAGGACAGGGGTTCGAACAGTCAGTACTTC
CASSEDRGSNSQYF
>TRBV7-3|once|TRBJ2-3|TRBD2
TGTGCCAGCAGCAATAGCGGGGGGGCGATAGATACGCAGTATTTT
CASSNSGGAIDTQYF
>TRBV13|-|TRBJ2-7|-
TGTGCCAGCAGCGCAGGACAGTACGAGCAGTACTTC
CASSAGQYEQYF
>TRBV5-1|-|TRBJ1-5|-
TGCGCCAGCAGCTTGGAAGGCAGGGATCAGCCCCAGCATTTT
CASSLEGRDQPQHF
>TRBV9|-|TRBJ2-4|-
TGTGCCAGCAGCGTAGCCCCTGGGGGGATAGCCAAAAACATTCAGTACTTC
CASSVAPGGIAKNIQYF
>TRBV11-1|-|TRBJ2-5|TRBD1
TGTGCCAGCAGCTTAGGGGACAGGGGGCACCAAGAGACCCAGTACTTC
CASSLGDRGHQETQYF
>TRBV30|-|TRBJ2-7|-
TGTGCCTGGAGCGTCCCAGGGGCCCGGCCCTACGAGCAGTACTTC
CAWSVPGARPYEQYF
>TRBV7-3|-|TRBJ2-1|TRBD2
TGTGCCAGCAGCTTAACGGGAGGCGGGGGAGCCTCCTACAATGAGCAGTTCTTC
CASSLTGGGGASYNEQFF
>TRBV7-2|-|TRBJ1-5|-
TGTGCCAGCAGCCTAGACAGTAGCAATCAGCCCCAGCATTTT
CASSLDSSNQPQHF
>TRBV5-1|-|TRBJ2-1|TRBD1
TGCGCCAGCAGCTCGGGACAGCTGTACAATGAGCAGTTCTTC
CASSSGQLYNEQFF
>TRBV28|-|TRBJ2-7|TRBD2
TGTGCCAGCTTATTCTTGGGGGGAGGGGACTACGAGCAGTACTTC
CASLFLGGGDYEQYF
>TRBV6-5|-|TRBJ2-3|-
TGTGCCAGCCGACGAGGGGGGAGGGCCCTTTCTACGCAGTATTTT
CASRRGGRALSTQYF
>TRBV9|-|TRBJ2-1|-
TGTGCCAGCAGCGCCGGACTACTTTCAAACGGGGATGAGCAGTTCTTC
CASSAGLLSNGDEQFF
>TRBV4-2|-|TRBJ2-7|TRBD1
TGTGCCAGCAGCCAAGGACAGGGTGAATACGAGCAGTACTTC
CASSQGQGEYEQYF
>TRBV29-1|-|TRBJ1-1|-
TGCAGCGTTCTTTGGGGGGTTAGGGTGAACACTGAAGCTTTCTTT
CSVLWGVRVNTEAFF
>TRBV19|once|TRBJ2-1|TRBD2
TGTGCCATTGCCCGGGAGGGCCTGGGGAATGAGCAGTTCTTC
CAIAREGLGNEQFF
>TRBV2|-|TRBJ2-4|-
TGTGCCAGCAGTGTTCAGGGAAGAAACATTCAGTACTTC
CASSVQGRNIQYF
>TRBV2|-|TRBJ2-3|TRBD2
TGTGCCAGCAGGGCGACTAGCGGGGTTCCCACAGATACGCAGTATTTT
CASRATSGVPTDTQYF
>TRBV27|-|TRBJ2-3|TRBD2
TGTGCCAGCAGTTTAGGAGCGGGAGGGACAGATACGCAGTATTTT
CASSLGAGGTDTQYF
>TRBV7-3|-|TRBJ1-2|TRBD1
TGTGCCAGCAGCCCCCCGGGACAGCCCATGAATGGCTACACCTTC
CASSPPGQPMNGYTF
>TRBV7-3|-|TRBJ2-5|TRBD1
TGTGCCAGTCAACAGGGGGTGGGAGAGACCCAGTACTTC
CASQQGVGETQYF
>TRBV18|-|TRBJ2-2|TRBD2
TGTGCCAGCTCTCCAGCGGGAGTAGTAACCGGGGAGCTGTTTTTT
CASSPAGVVTGELFF
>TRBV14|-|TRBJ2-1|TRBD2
TGTGCCAGCAGCCTAAGTCTAGGACTAGCGGGAGGTCTGGTCAATGAGCAGTTCTTC
CASSLSLGLAGGLVNEQFF
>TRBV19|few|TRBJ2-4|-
TGTGCCAGTAGTATAGCGGCAGCCAAAAACAGTCAGTACTTC
CASSIAAAKNSQYF
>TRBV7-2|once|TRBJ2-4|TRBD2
TGTGCCAGCAGCAGTAGCGGGGGGAACATTCAGTACTTC
CASSSSGGNIQYF
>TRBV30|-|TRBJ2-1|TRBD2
TGTGCCTGGGGAAGCGGGAGGCCGAACAATGAGCAGTTCTTC
CAWGSGRPNNEQFF
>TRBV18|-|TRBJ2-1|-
TGTGCCAGCTCACCCGGACTACGTAATGAGCAGTTCTTC
CASSPGLRNEQFF
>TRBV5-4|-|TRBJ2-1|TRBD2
TGTGCCAGCAGCTCCCCGGGGGGACCATACAATGAGCAGTTCTTC
CASSSPGGPYNEQFF
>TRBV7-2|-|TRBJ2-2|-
TGTGCCAGCACTAAGAGTCCGGGCACCGGGGAGCTGTTTTTT
CASTKSPGTGELFF
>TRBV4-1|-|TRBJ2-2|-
TGCGCCAGTTCTAAACCCCCACCCAACACCGGGGAGCTGTTTTTT
CASSKPPPNTGELFF
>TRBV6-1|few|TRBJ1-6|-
TGTGCCAGCAGTGAAACCGCGGCAGGGCTTTTGCTGCCCCTCCACTTT
CASSETAAGLLLPLHF
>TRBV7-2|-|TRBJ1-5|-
TGTGCCAGCAGCACGCAGGGGCTGGGTAATCAGCCCCAGCATTTT
CASSTQGLGNQPQHF
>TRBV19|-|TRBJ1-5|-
TGTGCCAGTAGTATAGATCTAGGGTCGGGGAGCAATCAGCCCCAGCATTTT
CASSIDLGSGSNQPQHF
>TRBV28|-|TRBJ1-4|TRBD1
TGTGCCAGCAGTCCCTCGGGACAGTTTAATGAAAAACTGTTTTTT
CASSPSGQFNEKLFF
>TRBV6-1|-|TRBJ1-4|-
TGTGCCAGCGTAGCGGGTATTAATGAAAAACTGTTTTTT
CASVAGINEKLFF
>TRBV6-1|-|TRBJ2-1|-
TGTGCCAGCAAGCGGTCTAGCAGTTACAATGAGCAGTTCTTC
CASKRSSSYNEQFF
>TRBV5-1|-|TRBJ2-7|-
TGCGCCAGCAGCTTTACAGACTACGAGCAGTACTTC
CASSFTDYEQYF
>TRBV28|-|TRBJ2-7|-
TGTGCCAGTGGGACTCGCAGGGAGCAGTACTTC
CASGTRREQYF
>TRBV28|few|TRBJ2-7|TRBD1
TGTGCCAGCAGTTTCTATCGGGACAGAGGGGAGCAGTACTTC
CASSFYRDRGEQYF
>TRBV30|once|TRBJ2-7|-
TGTGCCTGGGATACAGGAGCCTACGAGCAGTACTTC
CAWDTGAYEQYF
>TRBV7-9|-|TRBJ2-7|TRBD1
TGTGCCAGCAGCTTAGCCGCGGACAGGGGGGCCTACGAGCAGTACTTC
CASSLAADRGAYEQYF
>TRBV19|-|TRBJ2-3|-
TGTGCCAGTAGCCCGGGACTCAGTTTAGATACGCAGTATTTT
CASSPGLSLDTQYF
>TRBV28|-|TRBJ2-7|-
TGTGCCAGCAGAGGGGCCCCCTCCTACGAGCAGTACTTC
CASRGAPSYEQYF
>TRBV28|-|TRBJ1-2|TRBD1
TGTGCCAGCAGGCGAGAGGACAGGGGGGTTAGAGGCTACACCTTC
CASRREDRGVRGYTF
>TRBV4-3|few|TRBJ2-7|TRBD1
TGCGCCAGCAGCCAAGATCCACAGGGGGTGGTGGGATACGAGCAGTACTTC
CASSQDPQGVVGYEQYF
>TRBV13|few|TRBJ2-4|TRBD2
TGTGCCAGCACCAAGACTAGCGGACTAGCCAAAAACATTCAGTACTTC
CASTKTSGLAKNIQYF
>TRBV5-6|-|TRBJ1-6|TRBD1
TGTGCCAGCAGCTCGATCCCGGGACAGGATAATTCACCCCTCCACTTT
CASSSIPGQDNSPLHF